This passage covers 3 T cell receptor beta chains from one sample sequenced in a study of shared clonotypes between healthy human individuals. Here immunoSEQ multiplex PCR was the method, and the copy in TCRdb shows in-frame clones only, minus some. The sample contains fewer than 1.8 million clones, 98% to 99% of which appear only once. Sequenced input: naive CD4+ T cells sorted from blood. Stated subset: CD45RA+ positively selected. These receptors were obtained from a man aged 30-40 years in good health.

This chain connects TRBV28 to TRBJ2-7; D might be TRBD1 (6 bases). V shed 2 bases and J shed 0 bases, with 17 bases lying between them. CDR3 length: 17 residues. CDR1 MDHEN and CDR2 SYDVKM come from the germline V gene. CDR3 in amino acids: CASSLRTGTPSSYEQYF. The DNA for the CDR3 is TGTGCCAGCAGTTTACGGACGGGGACACCGAGCTCCTACGAGCAGTACTTC.

The V gene is TRBV6-4, the J gene TRBJ2-1, with TRBD1 identical over 8 bases. The length of the CDR3 is 15 residues. Germline CDR1 and CDR2: MRHNA and SNTAGT. Losses at the gene ends were 8 bases for V and 3 bases for J; bases not matched to a gene: 9. The CDR3 here is CASPHPGQGYNEQFF. The CDR3 bases are TGTGCCAGCCCCCACCCCGGACAGGGCTACAATGAGCAGTTCTTC.

J is TRBJ1-3 and V is TRBV11-2; 9 bases align to TRBD1. CDR3 length: 15 residues. The trim removed 6 bases at V and 3 bases at J, leaving 6 bases unmatched. CDR1 and CDR2 (germline): SGHAT, FQNNGV. The CDR3 DNA sequence: TGTGCCAGCAGGTCAGGACAGGGGTTTGGAAACACCATATATTTT. Protein: CASRSGQGFGNTIYF.